A selection of T cell receptor beta chains follows, all from one sample in a study of blood T cell repertoires in COVID-19. Data came from immunoSEQ multiplex PCR; TCRdb stores just in-frame clones and leaves some out. This sample has about 220,000 clones, with about four fifths found just once. Material: peripheral blood. These receptor sequences come from a woman older than 75 with acute or convalescent COVID-19. The CDR3 runs from the conserved cysteine through the conserved F or W. The order of the fields is V gene, J gene, clone size, D gene, CDR3 protein, CDR3 DNA. A D gene is named only where the DNA matches it firmly. Clone size is stated in some rows and not others, as once, few, many or a class when expanded.

TRBV19	TRBJ1-2	.	TRBD1	CASSARSQGQLINYGYTF	TGTGCCAGTAGTGCCCGATCACAGGGACAGCTAATTAACTATGGCTACACCTTC
TRBV5-6	TRBJ2-5	once	TRBD1	CASSRDRVQETQYF	TGTGCCAGCAGCCGGGACAGGGTTCAAGAGACCCAGTACTTC
TRBV6-2/TRBV6-3	TRBJ1-2	.	.	CASSYSGGSNYGYTF	TGTGCCAGCAGTTACAGCGGCGGCTCTAACTATGGCTACACCTTC
TRBV7-9	TRBJ1-2	.	TRBD1	CASQGVSDGYTF	TGTGCCAGCCAGGGGGTTTCGGATGGCTACACCTTC
TRBV6-2/TRBV6-3	TRBJ1-5	.	.	CASRPTVGANQPQHF	TGTGCCAGCAGACCTACCGTCGGTGCGAATCAGCCCCAGCATTTT
TRBV5-4	TRBJ2-2	.	.	CASSLRQSNTGELFF	TGTGCCAGCAGCTTGAGACAATCGAACACCGGGGAGCTGTTTTTT
TRBV9	TRBJ1-1	.	TRBD1	CASTFSDRHGSEAFF	TGTGCCAGCACCTTCTCGGACAGGCATGGATCGGAAGCTTTCTTT
TRBV5-1	TRBJ1-3	.	.	CASSLVGPGNTIYF	TGCGCCAGCAGCTTGGTGGGGCCTGGAAACACCATATATTTT
TRBV7-2	TRBJ2-1	.	TRBD1	CASSMRTGELEQFF	TGTGCCAGCAGCATGAGGACAGGGGAGCTTGAGCAGTTCTTC
TRBV5-1	TRBJ1-4	.	TRBD1	CASSFGDRDNEKLFF	TGCGCCAGCAGCTTCGGGGACAGGGATAATGAAAAACTGTTTTTT
TRBV6-2/TRBV6-3	TRBJ2-5	.	.	CASSYALGGRVETQYF	TGTGCCAGCAGTTACGCCTTGGGGGGGCGCGTGGAGACCCAGTACTTC
TRBV11-1	TRBJ1-4	.	.	CASSSSMDSWSEKLFF	TGTGCCAGCAGCTCCTCCATGGACAGTTGGAGCGAAAAACTGTTTTTT
TRBV5-4	TRBJ1-4	.	.	CASSLEGVGEKLFF	TGTGCCAGCAGCTTGGAAGGGGTTGGGGAAAAACTGTTTTTT
TRBV5-4	TRBJ2-5	.	.	CASSRRGPVQETQYF	TGTGCCAGCAGCCGCAGGGGACCGGTCCAAGAGACCCAGTACTTC
TRBV6-5	TRBJ1-1	once	.	CASSYSRRGTEAFF	TGTGCCAGCAGTTACTCCCGGCGGGGCACTGAAGCTTTCTTT
TRBV4-1	TRBJ2-3	.	.	CASRDRPSTDTQYF	TGCGCCAGCAGAGACAGGCCTAGCACAGATACGCAGTATTTT
TRBV9	TRBJ1-6	.	TRBD1	CASSVGAGGYNSPLHF	TGTGCCAGCAGCGTAGGGGCAGGGGGCTATAATTCACCCCTCCACTTT
TRBV30	TRBJ2-4	.	TRBD1	CAWLPGQGLAKNIQYF	TGTGCCTGGCTACCGGGACAGGGATTAGCCAAAAACATTCAGTACTTC
TRBV6-6	TRBJ2-1	.	TRBD2	CASRRGGLAGGGDNEQFF	TGTGCCAGCAGGCGAGGGGGACTAGCGGGGGGAGGTGACAATGAGCAGTTCTTC
TRBV5-7	TRBJ1-6	.	.	CASSLGAINSPLHF	TGTGCCAGCAGCTTGGGAGCGATTAATTCACCCCTCCACTTT
TRBV10-3	TRBJ2-5	.	TRBD1	CAIRQGARETQYF	TGTGCCATCAGGCAGGGGGCGAGGGAGACCCAGTACTTC
TRBV19	TRBJ1-3	.	TRBD1	CASSPGQGAGNTIYF	TGTGCCAGTAGCCCCGGACAGGGGGCTGGAAACACCATATATTTT
TRBV19	TRBJ2-5	.	TRBD1	CASSIDGTGIEETQYF	TGTGCCAGTAGTATAGATGGGACAGGGATAGAGGAGACCCAGTACTTC
TRBV6-6	TRBJ1-1	.	.	CASKLWGPGTEAFF	TGTGCCAGCAAATTATGGGGGCCTGGGACTGAAGCTTTCTTT
TRBV5-1	TRBJ2-1	.	.	CASSPGGGRSYNEQFF	TGCGCCAGCAGCCCCGGAGGAGGGCGCTCCTACAATGAGCAGTTCTTC
TRBV6-5	TRBJ2-1	.	TRBD1	CASSRDRDNEQFF	TGTGCCAGCAGTCGGGACAGGGACAATGAGCAGTTCTTC
TRBV9	TRBJ1-1	once	TRBD1	CASSPQGFNTEAFF	TGTGCCAGCAGCCCACAGGGGTTTAACACTGAAGCTTTCTTT
TRBV27	TRBJ1-6	few	.	CASKTGAYNSPLHF	TGTGCCAGCAAAACAGGTGCCTATAATTCACCCCTCCACTTT
TRBV6-5	TRBJ1-6	.	.	CASRRGSLESPLHF	TGTGCCAGCAGGAGGGGGAGCTTGGAATCACCCCTCCACTTT
TRBV9	TRBJ1-2	.	.	CASSKEGSGYTF	TGTGCCAGCAGCAAGGAAGGGAGTGGCTACACCTTC
TRBV27	TRBJ1-2	.	.	CASSFSGNYGYTF	TGTGCCAGCAGTTTCTCGGGGAACTATGGCTACACCTTC
TRBV12-3/TRBV12-4	TRBJ2-1	once	.	CASSLLVNEQFF	TGTGCCAGCAGTTTACTAGTGAATGAGCAGTTCTTC
TRBV7-2	TRBJ1-1	.	TRBD1	CASSLSPGTGREAFF	TGTGCCAGCAGCTTATCACCCGGGACAGGACGAGAAGCTTTCTTT
TRBV7-2	TRBJ1-1	.	.	CASSLSHRVNTEAFF	TGTGCCAGCAGCTTATCCCACAGGGTCAACACTGAAGCTTTCTTT
TRBV19	TRBJ2-1	few	.	CASSALGGRGYNEQFF	TGTGCCAGTAGTGCCCTGGGTGGGAGGGGGTACAATGAGCAGTTCTTC
TRBV5-4	TRBJ2-5	.	TRBD2	CASQRAGGQETQYF	TGTGCCAGCCAACGAGCGGGGGGGCAAGAGACCCAGTACTTC
TRBV5-4	TRBJ2-2	once	.	CASSPRGGDTGELFF	TGTGCCAGCAGCCCAAGGGGGGGCGACACCGGGGAGCTGTTTTTT
TRBV2	TRBJ1-2	.	.	CASSEERNYGYTF	TGTGCCAGCAGTGAAGAACGGAACTATGGCTACACCTTC
TRBV11-2	TRBJ1-6	.	TRBD1	CASSSSRDRASPLHF	TGTGCCAGCAGTTCTTCCCGGGACAGGGCTTCACCCCTCCACTTT
TRBV6-5	TRBJ2-1	few	.	CASRVSGLTYNEQFF	TGTGCCAGCCGGGTCTCAGGGCTTACCTACAATGAGCAGTTCTTC
TRBV7-7	TRBJ2-2	.	.	CASSLAQGGELFF	TGTGCCAGCAGCTTAGCACAGGGCGGGGAGCTGTTTTTT
TRBV19	TRBJ2-7	.	TRBD2	CASSMEIAGGLSYEQYF	TGTGCCAGTAGTATGGAAATAGCGGGGGGCCTTTCCTACGAGCAGTACTTC
TRBV28	TRBJ2-2	.	.	CASSLSLNTGELFF	TGTGCCAGCAGTTTATCCCTGAACACCGGGGAGCTGTTTTTT
TRBV2	TRBJ2-2	.	TRBD2	CASSRTRNTGELFF	TGTGCCAGCAGTAGGACTAGAAATACCGGGGAGCTGTTTTTT
TRBV5-1	TRBJ2-1	few	TRBD1	CASSRTGGYNEQFF	TGCGCCAGCAGCCGGACAGGGGGCTACAATGAGCAGTTCTTC
TRBV6-1	TRBJ2-2	once	.	CASSEVPEGATGELFF	TGTGCCAGCAGTGAAGTCCCAGAAGGGGCCACCGGGGAGCTGTTTTTT
TRBV13	TRBJ2-1	.	.	CASSPRGDFYNEQFF	TGTGCCAGCAGCCCCCGTGGGGACTTCTACAATGAGCAGTTCTTC
TRBV4-3	TRBJ1-2	.	.	CASSQVTGYGYTF	TGCGCCAGCAGCCAAGTTACGGGGTATGGCTACACCTTC
TRBV7-9	TRBJ1-1	.	.	CASSSLSGTEAFF	TGTGCCAGCAGCTCTCTCAGTGGCACTGAAGCTTTCTTT
TRBV30	TRBJ1-3	.	TRBD1	CAWSGTGGNTIYF	TGTGCCTGGAGCGGGACAGGAGGAAACACCATATATTTT
TRBV6-5	TRBJ1-3	.	TRBD1	CASSSGTERNTIYF	TGTGCCAGCAGTTCCGGGACAGAAAGAAACACCATATATTTT
TRBV2	TRBJ2-6	few	.	CASILSSGFGANVLTF	TGTGCCAGCATTCTGAGCTCCGGGTTTGGGGCCAACGTCCTGACTTTC
TRBV14	TRBJ2-1	.	TRBD2	CASSQDSGVSYNEQFF	TGTGCCAGCAGCCAAGACAGCGGGGTCTCCTACAATGAGCAGTTCTTC
TRBV3-1/TRBV3-2	TRBJ1-1	.	.	CASSSTTYLGF	TGTGCCAGCAGCTCCACCACCTATCTAGGATTT
TRBV4-3	TRBJ2-2	.	.	CASSLGGGAPVRGAVF	TGCGCCAGCAGCCTCGGTGGGGGGGCCCCCGTCCGGGGAGCTGTTTTT